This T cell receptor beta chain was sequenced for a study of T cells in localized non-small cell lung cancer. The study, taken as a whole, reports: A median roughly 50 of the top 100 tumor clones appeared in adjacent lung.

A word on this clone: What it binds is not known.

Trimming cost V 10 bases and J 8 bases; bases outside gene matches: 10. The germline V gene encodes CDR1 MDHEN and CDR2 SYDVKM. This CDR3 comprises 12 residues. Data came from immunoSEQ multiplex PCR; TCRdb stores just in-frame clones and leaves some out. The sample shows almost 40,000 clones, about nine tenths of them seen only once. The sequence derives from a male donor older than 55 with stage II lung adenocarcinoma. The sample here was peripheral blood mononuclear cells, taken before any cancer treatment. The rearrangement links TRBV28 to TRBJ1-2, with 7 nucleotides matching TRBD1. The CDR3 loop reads CATSRGERGYTF. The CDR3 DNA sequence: TGTGCCACCTCCAGGGGGGAAAGAGGCTACACCTTC.